This T cell receptor (beta chain) comes out of a study of early T cells in non-severe SARS-CoV-2 infection. TCRdb fed the 5' RACE reads into MiXCR, producing one record per CDR3 protein. The profile covers approximately 88,000 distinct CDR3 sequences, with roughly 13% appearing a single time and approximately 1.5% taken by the ten largest. The V end lost 5 bases, the J end lost 0 bases, and 10 bases lay between the germline ends. The CDR3 extends over 14 amino acids. This sequence originates from an adult who was a healthcare worker with PCR-confirmed SARS-CoV-2 infection or an uninfected control (not recorded which). Sample: whole blood. The chain is built from TRBV12-3 or TRBV12-4 and TRBJ2-5, with D possibly TRBD1 on 6 matching bases. The CDR3 coding sequence is TGTGCCAGCAGTCCCCAGGGGTACCAAGAGACCCAGTACTTC. Its translation is CASSPQGYQETQYF.